This T cell receptor beta chain was sequenced for a study of low-dose radiotherapy and immunotherapy resistance in tumors. Primers used for first-strand cDNA, a TRAV- and TRBV-specific set, covered both alpha and beta chains. With a constant-region primer and a V-primer adapter, TCRs were subjected to approximately 20 PCR cycles of amplification. MiXCR, run by TCRdb on the reads, gives a single entry per CDR3 protein. The data hold 30,000 to 40,000 distinct CDR3 sequences, with less than 25% observed a single time. This clonotype was detected many times. Time point specified: after trial treatment. Documented treatment: LDRT plus nivolumab, ipilimumab, low-dose cyclophosphamide and aspirin (RACIN trial). The CDR3 is 18 amino acids. Germline V gene data show CDR1 as MNHNS and CDR2 as SASEGT. The germline V and J ends were trimmed by 6 bases and 3 bases, with 27 bases remaining between them.

The origin of this receptor is a female donor with ovarian cancer. Source: PBMCs, taken after low-dose radiotherapy plus immunotherapy. The gene calls are TRBV6-1 and TRBJ2-7, with a weak D call TRBD2 (6 bases). The CDR3 region is CASSAFQDYLRRSYEQYF. As DNA, the CDR3 is TGTGCCAGCAGCGCCTTTCAGGACTACCTCAGAAGGAGCTACGAGCAGTACTTC.